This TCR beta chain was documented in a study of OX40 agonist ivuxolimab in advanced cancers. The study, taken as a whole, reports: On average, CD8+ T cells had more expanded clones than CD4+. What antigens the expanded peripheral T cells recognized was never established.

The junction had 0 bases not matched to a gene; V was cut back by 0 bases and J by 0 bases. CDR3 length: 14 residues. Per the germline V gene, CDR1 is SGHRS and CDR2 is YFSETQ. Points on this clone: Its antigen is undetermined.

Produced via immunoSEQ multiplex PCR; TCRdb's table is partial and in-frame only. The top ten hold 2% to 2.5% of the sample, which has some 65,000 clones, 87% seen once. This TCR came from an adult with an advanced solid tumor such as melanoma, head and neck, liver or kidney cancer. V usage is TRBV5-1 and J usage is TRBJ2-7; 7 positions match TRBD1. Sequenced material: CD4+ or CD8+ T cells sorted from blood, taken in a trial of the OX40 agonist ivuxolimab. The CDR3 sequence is CASSLGDSSYEQYF. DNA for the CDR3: TGCGCCAGCAGCTTGGGGGACAGCTCCTACGAGCAGTACTTC.